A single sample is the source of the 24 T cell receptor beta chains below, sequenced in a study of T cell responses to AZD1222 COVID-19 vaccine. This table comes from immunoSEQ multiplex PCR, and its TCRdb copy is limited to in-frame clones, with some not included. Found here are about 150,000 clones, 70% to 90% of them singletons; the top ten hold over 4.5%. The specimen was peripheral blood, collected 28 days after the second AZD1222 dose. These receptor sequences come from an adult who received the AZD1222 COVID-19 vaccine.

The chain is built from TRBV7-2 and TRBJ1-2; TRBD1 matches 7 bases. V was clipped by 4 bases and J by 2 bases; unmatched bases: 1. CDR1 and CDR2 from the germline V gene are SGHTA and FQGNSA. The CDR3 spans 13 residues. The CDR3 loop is CASSSQGNYGYTF. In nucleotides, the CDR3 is TGTGCCAGCAGCTCACAGGGGAACTATGGCTACACCTTC. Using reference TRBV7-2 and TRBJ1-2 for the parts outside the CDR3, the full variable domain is GAGVSQSPSNKVTEKGKDVELRCDPISGHTALYWYRQSLGQGLEFLIYFQGNSAPDKSGLPSDRFSAERTGGSVSTLTIQRTQQEDSAVYLCASSSQGNYGYTFGSGTRLTVV.

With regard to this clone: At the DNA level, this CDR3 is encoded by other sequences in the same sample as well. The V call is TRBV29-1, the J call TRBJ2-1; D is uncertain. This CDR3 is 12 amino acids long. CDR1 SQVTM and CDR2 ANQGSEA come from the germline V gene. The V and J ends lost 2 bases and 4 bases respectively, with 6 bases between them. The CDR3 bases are TGCAGCGTTGAAAGGGAATACAATGAGCAGTTCTTC. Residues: CSVEREYNEQFF.

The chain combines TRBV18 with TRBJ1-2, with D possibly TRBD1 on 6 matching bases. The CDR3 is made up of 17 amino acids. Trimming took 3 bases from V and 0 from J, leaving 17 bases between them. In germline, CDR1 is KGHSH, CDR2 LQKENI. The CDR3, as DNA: TGTGCCAGCTCACCCCCTGGGACAACTCGAGCTAACTATGGCTACACCTTC. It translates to CASSPPGTTRANYGYTF.

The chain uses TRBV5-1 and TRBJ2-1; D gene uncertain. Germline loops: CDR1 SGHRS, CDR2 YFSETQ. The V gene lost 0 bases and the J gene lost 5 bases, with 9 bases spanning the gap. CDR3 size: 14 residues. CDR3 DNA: TGCGCCAGCAGCTTGGAAGCAGGCGACAATGAGCAGTTCTTC. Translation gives CASSLEAGDNEQFF.

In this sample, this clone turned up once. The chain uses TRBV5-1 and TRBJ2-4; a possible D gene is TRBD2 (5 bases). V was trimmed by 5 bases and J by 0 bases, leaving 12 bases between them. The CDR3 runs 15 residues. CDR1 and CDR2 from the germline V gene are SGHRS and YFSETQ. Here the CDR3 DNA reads TGCGCCAGCAGTCCACCGGGGTTAGCCAAAAACATTCAGTACTTC. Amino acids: CASSPPGLAKNIQYF. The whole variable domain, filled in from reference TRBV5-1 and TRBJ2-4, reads KAGVTQTPRYLIKTRGQQVTLSCSPISGHRSVSWYQQTPGQGLQFLFEYFSETQRNKGNFPGRFSGRQFSNSRSEMNVSTLELGDSALYLCASSPPGLAKNIQYFGAGTRLSVL.

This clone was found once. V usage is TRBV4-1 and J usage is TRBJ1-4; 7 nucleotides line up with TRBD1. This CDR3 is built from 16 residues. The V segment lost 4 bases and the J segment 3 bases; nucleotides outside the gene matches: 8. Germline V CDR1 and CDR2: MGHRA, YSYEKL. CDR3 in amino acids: CASSLRDSASNEKLFF. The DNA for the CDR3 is TGCGCCAGCAGCCTACGGGACAGTGCCTCTAATGAAAAACTGTTTTTT.

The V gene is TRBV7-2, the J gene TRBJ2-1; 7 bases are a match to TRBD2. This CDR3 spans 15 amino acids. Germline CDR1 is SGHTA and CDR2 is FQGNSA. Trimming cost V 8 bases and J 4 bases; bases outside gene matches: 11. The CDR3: CASGRLALSYNEQFF. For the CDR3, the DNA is TGTGCCAGCGGACGACTAGCCCTTTCTTACAATGAGCAGTTCTTC. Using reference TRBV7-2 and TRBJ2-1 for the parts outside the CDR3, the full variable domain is GAGVSQSPSNKVTEKGKDVELRCDPISGHTALYWYRQSLGQGLEFLIYFQGNSAPDKSGLPSDRFSAERTGGSVSTLTIQRTQQEDSAVYLCASGRLALSYNEQFFGPGTRLTVL.

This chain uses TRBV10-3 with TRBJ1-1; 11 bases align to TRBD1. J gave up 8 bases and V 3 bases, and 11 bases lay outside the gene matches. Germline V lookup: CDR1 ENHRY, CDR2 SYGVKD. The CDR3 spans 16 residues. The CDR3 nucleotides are TGTGCCATCAGTGACTCTCGCCCGGGACAGGGGGAGGAAGCTTTCTTT. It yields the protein CAISDSRPGQGEEAFF.

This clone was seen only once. CDR3: CASSQVPGTERTLHF. The CDR3 nucleotides are TGTGCCAGCAGCCAAGTTCCCGGGACCGAGAGAACCCTCCACTTT. The rearrangement links TRBV14 to TRBJ1-6; D possibly corresponds to TRBD1 (5 bases). CDR1 SGHDN and CDR2 FVKESK come from the germline V gene. Trimming stripped 1 base from V and 14 bases from J, with 18 bases between. The CDR3 is 15 amino acids.

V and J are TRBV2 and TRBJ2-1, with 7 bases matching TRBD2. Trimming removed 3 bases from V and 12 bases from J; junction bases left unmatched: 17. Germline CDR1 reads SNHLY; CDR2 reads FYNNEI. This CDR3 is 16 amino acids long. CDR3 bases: TGTGCCAGCAGTGATTTTTTGGGGACTACGGCTAGCTGGCAGTTCTTC. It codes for CASSDFLGTTASWQFF.

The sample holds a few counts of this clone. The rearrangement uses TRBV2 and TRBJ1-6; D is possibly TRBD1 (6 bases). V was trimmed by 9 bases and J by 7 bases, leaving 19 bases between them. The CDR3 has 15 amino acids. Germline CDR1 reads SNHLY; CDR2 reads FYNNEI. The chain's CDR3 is CARRQGREGNSPLHF. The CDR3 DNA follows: TGTGCCAGACGCCAGGGGAGGGAAGGGAATTCACCCCTCCACTTT.

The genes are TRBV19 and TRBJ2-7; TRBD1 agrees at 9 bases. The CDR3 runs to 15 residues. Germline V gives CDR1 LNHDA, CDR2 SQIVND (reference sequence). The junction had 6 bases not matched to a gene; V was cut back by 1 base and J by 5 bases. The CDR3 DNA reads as TGTGCCAGTAGTATAGGGGGACAGGGTAGCCACGAGCAGTACTTC. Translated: CASSIGGQGSHEQYF.

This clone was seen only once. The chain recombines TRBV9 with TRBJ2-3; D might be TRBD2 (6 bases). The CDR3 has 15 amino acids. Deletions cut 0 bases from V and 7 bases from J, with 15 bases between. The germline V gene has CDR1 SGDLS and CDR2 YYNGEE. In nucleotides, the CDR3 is TGTGCCAGCAGCGTAGACGCAGGGACTTCAAATACGCAGTATTTT. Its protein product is CASSVDAGTSNTQYF.

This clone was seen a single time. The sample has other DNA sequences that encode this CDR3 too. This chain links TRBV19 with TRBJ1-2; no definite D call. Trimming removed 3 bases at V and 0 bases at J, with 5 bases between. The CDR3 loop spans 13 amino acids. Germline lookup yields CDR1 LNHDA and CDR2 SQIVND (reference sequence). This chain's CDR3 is CASSIYSNYGYTF. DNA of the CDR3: TGTGCCAGTAGTATCTATTCTAACTATGGCTACACCTTC.

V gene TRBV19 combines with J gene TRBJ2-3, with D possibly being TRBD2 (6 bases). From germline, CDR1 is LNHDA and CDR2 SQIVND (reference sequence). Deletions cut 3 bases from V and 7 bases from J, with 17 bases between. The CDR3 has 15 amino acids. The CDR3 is CASSMGVAGLYTQYF. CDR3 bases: TGTGCCAGTAGTATGGGGGTAGCTGGACTATATACGCAGTATTTT. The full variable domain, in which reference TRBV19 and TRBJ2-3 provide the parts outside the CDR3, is DGGITQSPKYLFRKEGQNVTLSCEQNLNHDAMYWYRQDPGQGLRLIYYSQIVNDFQKGDIAEGYSVSREKKESFPLTVTSAQKNPTAFYLCASSMGVAGLYTQYFGPGTRLTVL.

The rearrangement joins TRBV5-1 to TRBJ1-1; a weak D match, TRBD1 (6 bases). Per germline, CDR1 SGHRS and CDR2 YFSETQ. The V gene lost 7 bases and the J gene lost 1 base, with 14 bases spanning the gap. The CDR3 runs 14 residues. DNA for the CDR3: TGCGCCAGCGTTCCGACGGACAGGAACACTGAAGCTTTCTTT. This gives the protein CASVPTDRNTEAFF.

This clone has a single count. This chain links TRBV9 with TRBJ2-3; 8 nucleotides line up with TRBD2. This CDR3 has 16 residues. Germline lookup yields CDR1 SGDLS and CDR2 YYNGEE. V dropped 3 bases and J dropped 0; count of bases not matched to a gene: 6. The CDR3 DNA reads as TGTGCCAGCAGCGAATTAGCGGGGACTAGCACAGATACGCAGTATTTT. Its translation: CASSELAGTSTDTQYF.

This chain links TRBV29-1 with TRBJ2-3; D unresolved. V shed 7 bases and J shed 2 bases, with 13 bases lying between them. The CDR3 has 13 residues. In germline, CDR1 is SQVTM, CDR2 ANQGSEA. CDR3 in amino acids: CSAFAAHTDTQYF. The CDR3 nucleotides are TGCAGCGCGTTCGCCGCGCACACAGATACGCAGTATTTT.

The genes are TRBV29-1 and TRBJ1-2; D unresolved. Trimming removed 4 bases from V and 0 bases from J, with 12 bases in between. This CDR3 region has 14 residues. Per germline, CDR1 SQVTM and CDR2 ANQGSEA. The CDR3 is CSVVGSSANYGYTF. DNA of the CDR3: TGCAGCGTTGTTGGATCTTCGGCTAACTATGGCTACACCTTC. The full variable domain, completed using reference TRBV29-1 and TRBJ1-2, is SAVISQKPSRDICQRGTSLTIQCQVDSQVTMMFWYRQQPGQSLTLIATANQGSEATYESGFVIDKFPISRPNLTFSTLTVSNMSPEDSSIYLCSVVGSSANYGYTFGSGTRLTVV.

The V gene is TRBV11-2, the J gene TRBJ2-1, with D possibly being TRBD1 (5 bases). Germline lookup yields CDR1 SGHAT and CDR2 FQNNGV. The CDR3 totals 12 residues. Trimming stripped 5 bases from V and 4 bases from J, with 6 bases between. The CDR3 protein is CASSPGYNEQFF. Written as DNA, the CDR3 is TGTGCCAGCAGCCCAGGGTACAATGAGCAGTTCTTC.

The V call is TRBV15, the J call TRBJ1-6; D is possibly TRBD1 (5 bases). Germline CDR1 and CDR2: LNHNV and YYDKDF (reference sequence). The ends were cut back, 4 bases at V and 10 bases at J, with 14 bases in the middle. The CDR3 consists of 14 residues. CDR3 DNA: TGTGCCACCAGCATAGGGGTCAGGGAGTCACCCCTCCACTTT. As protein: CATSIGVRESPLHF.

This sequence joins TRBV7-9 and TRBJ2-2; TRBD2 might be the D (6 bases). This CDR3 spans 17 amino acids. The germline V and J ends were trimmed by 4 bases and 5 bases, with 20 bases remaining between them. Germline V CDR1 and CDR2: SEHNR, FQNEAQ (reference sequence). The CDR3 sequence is CASSSLIAGIRTGELFF. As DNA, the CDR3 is TGTGCCAGCAGCTCCCTAATTGCGGGAATTAGGACCGGGGAGCTGTTTTTT.

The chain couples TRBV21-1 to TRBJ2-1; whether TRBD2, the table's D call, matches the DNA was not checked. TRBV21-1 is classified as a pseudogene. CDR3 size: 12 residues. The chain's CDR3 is CEGRRECNEQFF. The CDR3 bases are TGTGAAGGGAGACGGGAGTGCAATGAGCAGTTCTTC.

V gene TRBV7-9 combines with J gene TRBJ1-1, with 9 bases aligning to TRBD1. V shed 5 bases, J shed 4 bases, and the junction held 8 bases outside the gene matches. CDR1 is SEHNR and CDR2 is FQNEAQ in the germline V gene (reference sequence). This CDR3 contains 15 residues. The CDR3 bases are TGTGCCAGCAGCGCCAGGGGACAGGGTTCCACTGAAGCTTTCTTT. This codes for CASSARGQGSTEAFF.